These 11 T cell receptor beta chains were sequenced from one sample in a study of CD8 T cells in Susac syndrome. RNA was extracted with the RNeasy kit, and a quantity of about 0.45 to 1 ug was reverse transcribed using random hexamers. One entry per CDR3 protein, called by TCRdb with MiXCR from the immunoSEQ multiplex PCR reads. The table shows just over 300,000 distinct CDR3 sequences, with approximately 90% occurring only once. Sequencing input: CD4+ T cells from PBMCs. The receptors here all came from a human donor with multiple sclerosis.

This sequence joins TRBV6-6 and TRBJ2-6; D not resolved. Germline CDR1 and CDR2: MNHNY and SVGAGI (reference sequence). V gave up 6 bases and J gave up 0 bases, with 12 bases separating them. This CDR3 has 16 amino acids. The CDR3 region is CASRPSPTSGANVLTF. The CDR3 DNA follows: TGTGCCAGCAGACCCAGCCCCACCTCTGGGGCCAACGTCCTGACTTTC.

This clonotype appeared a single time. The genes are TRBV2 and TRBJ2-7; TRBD2 might be the D (6 bases). Germline V gene data show CDR1 as SNHLY and CDR2 as FYNNEI. V lost 7 bases to trimming and J lost 5 bases, with 15 bases between them. This CDR3 has 13 amino acids. The CDR3 region has the DNA TGTGCCAGCAACCGGGACTCTCTCGACGAGCAGTACTTC. Protein: CASNRDSLDEQYF.

The CDR3 sequence is CASNGVAGEGTDTQYF. For the CDR3, the DNA is TGTGCCTCCAACGGAGTAGCGGGAGAGGGCACAGATACGCAGTATTTT. V usage is TRBV10-3 and J usage is TRBJ2-3; 9 nucleotides line up with TRBD2. This CDR3 region has 16 residues. Germline CDR1 ENHRY, CDR2 SYGVKD. Trimming at V came to 11 bases and at J to 1 base, leaving 13 bases not matched to a gene.

DNA of the CDR3: TGTGCCAGCAGTTTTGTTGAGTCCTACGAGCAGTACTTC. Its protein is CASSFVESYEQYF. The genes are TRBV12-3 or TRBV12-4 and TRBJ2-7; D gene ambiguous. V lost 3 bases to trimming and J lost 1 base, with 7 bases between them. There are 13 residues in the CDR3.

Comments on this clonotype: An end of the junction does not agree with germline; a read error may underlie this. This chain uses TRBV6-4 with TRBJ2-7; D is uncertain. The length of the CDR3 is 12 residues. The V gene's germline CDR1 is MRHNA and CDR2 SNTAGT. The chain's CDR3 is CASSDSIFSCDF. CDR3 coding DNA: TGTGCCAGCAGTGACTCGATCTTTAGCTGCGACTTC.

The rearrangement uses TRBV30 and TRBJ1-6; the D is unclear. Germline values: CDR1 GTSNPN, CDR2 SVGIG (reference sequence). Trimming pared 0 bases from V and 5 bases from J, leaving 11 bases between. The CDR3 has 15 amino acids. CDR3 sequence: CAWSVSKGNNSPLHF. CDR3 coding DNA: TGTGCCTGGAGTGTATCCAAAGGGAATAATTCACCCCTCCACTTT.

The chain combines TRBV27 with TRBJ2-2; 9 bases are shared with TRBD2. The junction had 3 bases not matched to a gene; V was cut back by 6 bases and J by 1 base. In germline, CDR1 is MNHEY, CDR2 SMNVEV (reference sequence). The CDR3 has 15 residues. Here the CDR3 reads CASRGTSWNTGELFF. DNA of the CDR3: TGTGCCAGCAGAGGGACTAGCTGGAACACCGGGGAGCTGTTTTTT.

V and J are TRBV6-2 or TRBV6-3 and TRBJ1-1, with D uncertain. The CDR3 runs 15 residues. Trimming removed 0 bases at V and 0 bases at J, with 8 bases between. Germline loops: CDR1 MNHEY, CDR2 SVGEGT. The CDR3 coding sequence is TGTGCCAGCAGTTACTCCCTGAGGATGAACACTGAAGCTTTCTTT. Its protein product is CASSYSLRMNTEAFF.

Turning to this clonotype: Compared with germline, one end of the junction differs, possibly owing to a read error. The J gene is TRBJ2-2, the V gene TRBV4-2, with D perhaps matching TRBD1 or TRBD2 (6 bases each). The CDR3 totals 15 residues. Looked up from germline, CDR1 is LGHNA and CDR2 is YNFKEQ. The CDR3 spells CASSQGQGRTGEMFF. CDR3 DNA: TGTGCCAGCAGCCAAGGTCAGGGGAGGACCGGGGAGATGTTTTTT.

The sample holds one count of this clonotype. This rearrangement joins TRBV5-4 to TRBJ2-1, with 10 positions matching TRBD1. Germline CDR1 and CDR2: SGHNT and YYREEE (reference sequence). V trimming: 3 bases; J trimming: 6 bases; junction bases outside the gene matches: 3. The CDR3 is 14 residues long. The CDR3 coding sequence is TGTGCCAGCAGCTCCCGGACAGGGGGCAATGAGCAGTTCTTC. Protein product: CASSSRTGGNEQFF.

The chain employs TRBV4-3 and TRBJ2-6, with D possibly TRBD2 on 5 matching bases. This CDR3 spans 17 amino acids. Germline CDR1 is LGHNA and CDR2 is YSLEER. V dropped 1 base and J dropped 0 bases, with 10 bases sitting between them. The CDR3 nucleotides are TGCGCCAGCAGCCAAGGAGGGTTTAGCTCTGGGGCCAACGTCCTGACTTTC. Translating gives CASSQGGFSSGANVLTF.